What follows are 4 T cell receptor beta chains derived from one specimen sequenced in a study of graft-versus-host responses after intestinal transplantation. Measured with immunoSEQ multiplex PCR; TCRdb has only the in-frame clones, and not every one. This sample has 85,000 to 100,000 clones, with about 82% found just once. This specimen consisted of PBMCs, obtained 255 days after intestinal transplant. These receptors were taken from a human patient who received an intestinal transplant, so some T cells may come from the graft donor.

This clone was picked up one time. V is TRBV6-6 and J is TRBJ2-1, with a weak D call TRBD2 (7 bases). V lost 0 bases, J lost 9 bases, and 12 bases lay in between. The CDR3 extends over 14 amino acids. Looked up from germline, CDR1 is MNHNY and CDR2 is SVGAGI (reference sequence). Here the CDR3 reads CASSYSMGGGEQFF. DNA for the CDR3: TGTGCCAGCAGTTACTCTATGGGAGGGGGTGAGCAGTTCTTC.

In this sample, this clone turned up a few times. The V gene is TRBV4-1, the J gene TRBJ1-5, with a weak D call TRBD1 (6 bases). Germline loops: CDR1 MGHRA, CDR2 YSYEKL. CDR3 size: 14 residues. Trimming shortened V by 0 bases and J by 6 bases, and 9 bases separated the two germline ends. CDR3 sequence reads: CASSQDPGAQPQHF. The CDR3 region has the DNA TGCGCCAGCAGCCAAGATCCAGGGGCTCAGCCCCAGCATTTT.

Only one count was recorded for this clone. The genes are TRBV5-1 and TRBJ1-1; the D gene is possibly TRBD1 (6 bases). Looked up from germline, CDR1 is SGHRS and CDR2 is YFSETQ. V lost 0 bases, J lost 1 base, and 16 bases lay in between. The CDR3 spans 17 residues. The CDR3 reads CASSLVGAGDENTEAFF. CDR3 bases: TGCGCCAGCAGCTTGGTCGGAGCAGGGGACGAGAACACTGAAGCTTTCTTT.

This clone was counted a single time. The rearrangement joins TRBV7-9 to TRBJ1-4; TRBD1 is a possible D gene (6 bases). The CDR3 extends over 16 amino acids. CDR1 and CDR2 (germline): SEHNR, FQNEAQ (reference sequence). Trimming left V 8 bases short and J 8 bases short, with 24 bases between. CDR3 sequence reads: CASVFEFARGSEKLFF. The CDR3 DNA reads as TGTGCCAGCGTCTTTGAGTTCGCGAGGGGGAGCGAAAAACTGTTTTTT.